A single sample is the source of the 14 T cell receptor beta chains below, sequenced in a study of memory CD4+ T cells and cytomegalovirus serostatus. The sort gate was single viable CD3+CD4+CD8-CD45RO+ cells for memory CD4+ T cells. Method: immunoSEQ multiplex PCR; TCRdb's copy keeps in-frame clones and lacks some. The sample has over 65,000 clones; 60% to 80% are singletons. Sequenced sample: memory CD4+ T cells from blood. The receptors here all came from an adult in good health and CMV-seropositive.

The V call is TRBV30, the J call TRBJ2-2, with 12 bases aligning to TRBD2. J was trimmed by 2 bases and V by 7 bases; bases with no gene match: 8. Germline lookup yields CDR1 GTSNPN and CDR2 SVGIG (reference sequence). The CDR3 is made up of 16 amino acids. In DNA, the CDR3 is TGTGCCTACGATAAACTAGCGGGGGGAAACACCGGGGAGCTGTTTTTT. Its protein product is CAYDKLAGGNTGELFF.

V and J are TRBV2 and TRBJ1-4; D is possibly TRBD1 (5 bases). With 4 bases removed from V and 7 bases from J, the gap between germline ends came to 19 bases. CDR1 and CDR2 from the germline V gene are SNHLY and FYNNEI. The CDR3 length is 16 residues. Written as DNA, the CDR3 is TGTGCCAGCAGTGCTCCCGGGACCCAGAAGATTGAAAAACTGTTTTTT. Its translation: CASSAPGTQKIEKLFF.

The chain employs TRBV28 and TRBJ1-1; D may be TRBD1 (6 bases). Germline lookup yields CDR1 MDHEN and CDR2 SYDVKM. V dropped 6 bases and J dropped 2 bases, with 13 bases sitting between them. The CDR3 length is 14 residues. The CDR3 DNA reads as TGTGCCAGCAGAAGGGGGATAGGAAACACTGAAGCTTTCTTT. Its translation: CASRRGIGNTEAFF.

This chain joins TRBV7-2 and TRBJ1-1, with D unclear. The CDR3 is made up of 13 amino acids. Trimming removed 2 bases from V and 2 bases from J, with 6 bases in between. CDR1 and CDR2 (germline): SGHTA, FQGNSA. Here the CDR3 DNA reads TGTGCCAGCAGCTTATTCGGAAACACTGAAGCTTTCTTT. This translates into CASSLFGNTEAFF.

This chain connects TRBV29-1 to TRBJ1-1; no reliable D call. CDR1 and CDR2 from the germline V gene are SQVTM and ANQGSEA. The CDR3 extends over 13 amino acids. The V end lost 3 bases, the J end lost 0 bases, and 8 bases lay between the germline ends. In DNA form, the CDR3 reads TGCAGCGTTGAGATGCGAGTGAACACTGAAGCTTTCTTT. This translates into CSVEMRVNTEAFF.

This chain connects TRBV2 to TRBJ2-1; TRBD1 might be the D (6 bases). The V end lost 4 bases, the J end lost 4 bases, and 11 bases lay between the germline ends. Germline V gives CDR1 SNHLY, CDR2 FYNNEI. The CDR3 sequence is 14 residues long. The CDR3 protein is CASSGRQVYNEQFF. The CDR3, as DNA: TGTGCCAGCAGTGGCCGACAGGTTTACAATGAGCAGTTCTTC.

The chain combines TRBV5-8 with TRBJ2-7, with unresolved D. Deletions cut 0 bases from V and 0 bases from J, with 10 bases between. Germline V gene data show CDR1 as SGHTS and CDR2 as YDEGEE. CDR3 length equals 15 residues. The CDR3 sequence: CASSLEPGSSYEQYF. The CDR3 DNA is TGTGCCAGCAGCTTGGAACCAGGAAGCTCCTACGAGCAGTACTTC.

This clone was detected once. This chain uses TRBV30 with TRBJ2-2; D possibly matches TRBD1 or TRBD2 (5 bases each). Germline V gene sequence: CDR1 GTSNPN, CDR2 SVGIG (reference sequence). CDR3 length equals 15 residues. The V end lost 3 bases, the J end lost 3 bases, and 14 bases lay between the germline ends. CDR3 in DNA: TGTGCCTGGAGCAGGGCCGACTACTACACCGGGGAGCTGTTTTTT. This translates into CAWSRADYYTGELFF.

The chain has TRBV19 and TRBJ1-2; tentative D call: TRBD1 (5 bases). The germline CDR1 and CDR2 sequences are LNHDA and SQIVND (reference sequence). With 4 bases removed from V and 8 bases from J, the gap between germline ends came to 20 bases. This CDR3 has 15 residues. The CDR3 sequence: CASSTPGSTGKGYTF. CDR3 coding DNA: TGTGCCAGTAGTACTCCAGGGTCGACCGGCAAGGGCTACACCTTC.

In this sample, this clone turned up once. This chain uses TRBV10-1 with TRBJ2-2, with 9 bases identical to TRBD1. From germline, CDR1 is WNHNN and CDR2 SYGVQD (reference sequence). CDR3 size: 15 residues. V trimming: 6 bases; J trimming: 5 bases; junction bases outside the gene matches: 7. CDR3 DNA sequence: TGCGCCAGCAGACCCGGGACAGGGAGAACCGGGGAGCTGTTTTTT. As protein: CASRPGTGRTGELFF.

The CDR3 here is CASRRKRGGGDTQYF. In DNA, the CDR3 is TGTGCCAGCAGACGGAAGCGGGGGGGCGGAGATACGCAGTATTTT. V gene TRBV5-8 combines with J gene TRBJ2-3; 10 positions agree with TRBD2. Germline CDR1 and CDR2: SGHTS and YDEGEE. CDR3 length equals 15 residues. V lost 5 bases and J lost 5; bases outside the gene matches: 8.

This clone has only one observation. The CDR3 protein is CASSSFAGPEAFF. The CDR3 DNA sequence: TGTGCCAGCAGCTCCTTTGCCGGACCTGAAGCTTTCTTT. The gene calls are TRBV7-9 and TRBJ1-1; the D is unclear. Germline V gene data show CDR1 as SEHNR and CDR2 as FQNEAQ (reference sequence). V dropped 4 bases and J dropped 6 bases, with 12 bases sitting between them. The CDR3 consists of 13 residues. The variable domain in full, completed from reference TRBV7-9 and TRBJ1-1, reads DTGVSQNPRHKITKRGQNVTFRCDPISEHNRLYWYRQTLGQGPEFLTYFQNEAQLEKSRLLSDRFSAERPKGSFSTLEIQRTEQGDSAMYLCASSSFAGPEAFFGQGTRLTVV.

This clone came up a few times. This CDR3 reads CASSWGKNTEAFF. DNA for the CDR3: TGTGCCAGCAGTTGGGGGAAGAACACTGAAGCTTTCTTT. V and J are TRBV27 and TRBJ1-1, with a tentative D call TRBD1 (5 bases). Looked up from germline, CDR1 is MNHEY and CDR2 is SMNVEV (reference sequence). Trimming removed 4 bases at V and 1 base at J, with 7 bases between. CDR3 length equals 13 residues.

This chain joins TRBV6-1 and TRBJ2-7, with 10 nucleotides matching TRBD2. With V trimmed by 0 bases and J by 2 bases, 22 bases remained unmatched. The germline CDR1 and CDR2 sequences are MNHNS and SASEGT. The CDR3 length is 22 residues. CDR3 region: CASSEALLGTSNLAGVTYEQYF. In DNA form, the CDR3 reads TGTGCCAGCAGTGAAGCGCTTTTGGGGACGAGTAATCTAGCGGGGGTTACCTACGAGCAGTACTTC.